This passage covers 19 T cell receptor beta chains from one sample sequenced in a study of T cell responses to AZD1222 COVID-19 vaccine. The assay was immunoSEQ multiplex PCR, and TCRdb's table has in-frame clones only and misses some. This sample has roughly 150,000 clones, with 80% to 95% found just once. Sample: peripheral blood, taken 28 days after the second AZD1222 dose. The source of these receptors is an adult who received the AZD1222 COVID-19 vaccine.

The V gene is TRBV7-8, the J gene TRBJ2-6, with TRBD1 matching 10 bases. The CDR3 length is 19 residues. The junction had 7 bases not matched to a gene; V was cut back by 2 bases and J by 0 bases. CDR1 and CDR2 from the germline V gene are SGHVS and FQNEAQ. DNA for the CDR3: TGTGCCAGCAGCTTACACGGACAGGGGGAACTCTCTGGGGCCAACGTCCTGACTTTC. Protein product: CASSLHGQGELSGANVLTF.

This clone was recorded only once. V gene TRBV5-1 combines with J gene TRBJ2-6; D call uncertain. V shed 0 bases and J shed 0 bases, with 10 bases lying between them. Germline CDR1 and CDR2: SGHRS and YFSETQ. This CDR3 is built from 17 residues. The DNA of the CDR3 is TGCGCCAGCAGCTTGGTTTTGTCGGGCTCTGGGGCCAACGTCCTGACTTTC. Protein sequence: CASSLVLSGSGANVLTF.

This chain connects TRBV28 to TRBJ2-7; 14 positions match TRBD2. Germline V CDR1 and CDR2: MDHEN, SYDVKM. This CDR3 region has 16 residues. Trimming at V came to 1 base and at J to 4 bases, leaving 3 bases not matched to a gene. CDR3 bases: TGTGCCAGCAGTTTATCCGGGACTAGCGGGAGATACGAGCAGTACTTC. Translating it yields CASSLSGTSGRYEQYF. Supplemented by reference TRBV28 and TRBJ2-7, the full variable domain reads DVKVTQSSRYLVKRTGEKVFLECVQDMDHENMFWYRQDPGLGLRLIYFSYDVKMKEKGDIPEGYSVSREKKERFSLILESASTNQTSMYLCASSLSGTSGRYEQYFGPGTRLTVT.

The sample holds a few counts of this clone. DNA for the CDR3: TGTGCCAGCAGCCACCGGGACAGGGGCGAAGTCGCTTTCTTT. This sequence encodes CASSHRDRGEVAFF. The chain couples TRBV3-1 (or the pseudogene TRBV3-2) to TRBJ1-1; 10 nucleotides line up with TRBD1. CDR1 and CDR2 from the germline V gene are LGHDT and YNNKEL (reference sequence). After removal of 3 bases from V and 11 bases from J, the junction contained 9 bases not matched to a gene. The CDR3 loop spans 14 amino acids.

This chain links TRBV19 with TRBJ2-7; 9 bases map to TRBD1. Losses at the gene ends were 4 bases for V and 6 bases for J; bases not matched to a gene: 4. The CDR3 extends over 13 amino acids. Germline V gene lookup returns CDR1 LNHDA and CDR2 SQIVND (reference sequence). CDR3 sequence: CASSTNRGREQYF. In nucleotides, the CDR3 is TGTGCCAGTAGTACTAACAGGGGGCGCGAGCAGTACTTC.

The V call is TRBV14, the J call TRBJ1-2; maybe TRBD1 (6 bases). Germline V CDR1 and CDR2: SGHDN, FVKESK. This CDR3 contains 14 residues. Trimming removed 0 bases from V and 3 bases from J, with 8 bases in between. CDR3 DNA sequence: TGTGCCAGCAGCCAAGACAGGGGTTACTATGGCTACACCTTC. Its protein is CASSQDRGYYGYTF.

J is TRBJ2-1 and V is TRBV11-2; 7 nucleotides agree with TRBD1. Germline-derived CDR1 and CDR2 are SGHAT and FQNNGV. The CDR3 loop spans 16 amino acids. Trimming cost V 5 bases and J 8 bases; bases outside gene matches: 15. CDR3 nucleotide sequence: TGTGCCAGCAGCCGATTCGACAGGGATCGGCACGATGAGCAGTTCTTC. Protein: CASSRFDRDRHDEQFF.

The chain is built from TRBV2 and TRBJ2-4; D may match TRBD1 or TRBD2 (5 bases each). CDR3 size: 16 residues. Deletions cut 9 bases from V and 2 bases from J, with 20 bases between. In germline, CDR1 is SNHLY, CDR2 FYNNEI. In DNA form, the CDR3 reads TGTGCCAGTAGACGATGGGGGAGTGGGTCCAAAAACATTCAGTACTTC. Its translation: CASRRWGSGSKNIQYF. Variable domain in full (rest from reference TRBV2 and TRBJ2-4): EPEVTQTPSHQVTQMGQEVILRCVPISNHLYFYWYRQILGQKVEFLVSFYNNEISEKSEIFDDQFSVERPDGSNFTLKIRSTKLEDSAMYFCASRRWGSGSKNIQYFGAGTRLSVL.

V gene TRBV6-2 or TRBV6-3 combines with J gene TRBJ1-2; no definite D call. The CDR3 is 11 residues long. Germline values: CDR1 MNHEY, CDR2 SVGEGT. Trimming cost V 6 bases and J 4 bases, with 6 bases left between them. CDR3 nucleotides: TGTGCCAGCAGCCCTTCCTATGGCTACACCTTC. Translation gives CASSPSYGYTF.

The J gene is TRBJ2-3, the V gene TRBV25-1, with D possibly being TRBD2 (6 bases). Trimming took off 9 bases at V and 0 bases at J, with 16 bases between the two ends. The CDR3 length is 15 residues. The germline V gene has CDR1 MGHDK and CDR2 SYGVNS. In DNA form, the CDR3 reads TGTGCCAGTCGGGCGGGAACCCCTAGCACAGATACGCAGTATTTT. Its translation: CASRAGTPSTDTQYF.

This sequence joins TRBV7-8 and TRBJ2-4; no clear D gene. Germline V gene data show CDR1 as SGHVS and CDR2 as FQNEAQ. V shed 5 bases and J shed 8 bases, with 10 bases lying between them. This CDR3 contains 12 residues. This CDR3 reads CASSPSRDIQYF. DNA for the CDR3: TGTGCCAGCAGCCCGTCCCGGGACATTCAGTACTTC.

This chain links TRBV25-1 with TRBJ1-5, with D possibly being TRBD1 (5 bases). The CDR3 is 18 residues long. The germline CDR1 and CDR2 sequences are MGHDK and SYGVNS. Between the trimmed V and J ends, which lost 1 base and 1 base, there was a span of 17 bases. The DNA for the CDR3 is TGTGCCAGCAGTGAATCATGCTCAGTGGGGGGAAGCAATCAGCCCCAGCATTTT. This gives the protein CASSESCSVGGSNQPQHF.

The CDR3 nucleotides are TGTGCCAGCAGTTTAAAGGCTAGCGGGGGGGAAACCTACGAGCAGTACTTC. Amino acid sequence: CASSLKASGGETYEQYF. The V and J genes are TRBV27 and TRBJ2-7, with 12 bases matching TRBD2. The germline gives CDR1 MNHEY, CDR2 SMNVEV (reference sequence). V was pared by 2 bases and J by 2 bases, with 7 bases of the junction left unmatched. There are 17 residues in the CDR3.

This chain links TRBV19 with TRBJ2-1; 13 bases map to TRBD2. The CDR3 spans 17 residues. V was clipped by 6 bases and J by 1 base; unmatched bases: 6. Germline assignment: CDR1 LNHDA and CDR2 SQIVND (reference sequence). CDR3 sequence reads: CASSPGLAGASYNEQFF. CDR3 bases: TGTGCCAGTAGCCCCGGACTAGCGGGAGCGTCCTACAATGAGCAGTTCTTC.

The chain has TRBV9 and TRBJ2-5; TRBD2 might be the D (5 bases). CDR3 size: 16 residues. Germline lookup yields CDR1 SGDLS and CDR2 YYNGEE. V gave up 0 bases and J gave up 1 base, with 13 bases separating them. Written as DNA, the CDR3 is TGTGCCAGCAGCGTAGTTCCAGCGGCCCCCCAAGAGACCCAGTACTTC. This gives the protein CASSVVPAAPQETQYF.

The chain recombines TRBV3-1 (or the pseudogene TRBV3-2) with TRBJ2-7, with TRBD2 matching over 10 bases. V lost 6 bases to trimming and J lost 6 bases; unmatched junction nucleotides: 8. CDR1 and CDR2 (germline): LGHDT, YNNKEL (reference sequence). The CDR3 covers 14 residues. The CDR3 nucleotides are TGTGCCAGCAGTCCACTAGCGGGATCTGTCGAGCAGTACTTC. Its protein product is CASSPLAGSVEQYF.

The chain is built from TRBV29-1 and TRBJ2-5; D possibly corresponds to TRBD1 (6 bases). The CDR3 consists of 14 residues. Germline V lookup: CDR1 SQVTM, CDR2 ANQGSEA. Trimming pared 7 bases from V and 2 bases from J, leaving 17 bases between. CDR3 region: CSGEQGWGQETQYF. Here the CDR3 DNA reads TGCAGCGGCGAACAGGGATGGGGGCAAGAGACCCAGTACTTC.

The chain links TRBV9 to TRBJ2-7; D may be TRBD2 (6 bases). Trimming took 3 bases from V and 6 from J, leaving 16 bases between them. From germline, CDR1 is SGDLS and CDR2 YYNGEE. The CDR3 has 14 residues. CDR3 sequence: CASSGEWGVREQYF. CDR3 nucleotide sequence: TGTGCCAGCAGCGGAGAGTGGGGGGTACGCGAGCAGTACTTC.

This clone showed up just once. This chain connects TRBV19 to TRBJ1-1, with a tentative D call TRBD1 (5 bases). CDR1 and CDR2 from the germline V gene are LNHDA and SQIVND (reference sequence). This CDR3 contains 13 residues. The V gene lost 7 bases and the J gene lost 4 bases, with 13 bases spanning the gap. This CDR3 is CASTLWGGTEAFF. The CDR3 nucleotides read TGTGCCAGTACCCTCTGGGGCGGCACTGAAGCTTTCTTT.